One T cell receptor (beta chain) is described in this entry. This clonotype was counted at least ten times. The clone's antigen remains unknown. Base qualities were left out, and no much larger clone turns up one base away. This sample is part of a study of T-cell reconstitution after alpha-beta-depleted transplantation in children (dated by TCRdb to the mid-2010s). General notes on the study: T-cell immune reconstitution after TCRalphabeta/CD19-depleted allogeneic hematopoietic cell transplantation in children was quantitatively tracked in the study by means of TCR repertoire profiling. The paper as a whole reports these results and caveats: The apparently early alphabetaT-cell count recovery about two months after transplant was reportedly dependent on only several hundred rapidly expanded clones derived from non-depleted graft cells. The high TCRbeta diversity at day 60 in some patients was ascribed to recipient T cells and intrathymic progenitors that had survived conditioning. Over the following months the frequencies of hyperexpanded clones went down, and after one year T-cell counts and TCRbeta diversity were mostly credited to newly produced T cells.

Library preparation employed PCR. Instrument used: Illumina HiSeq 2500. TCR library preparation used molecular barcoding, with unique molecular identifiers applied to normalize quantification of the TCRbeta repertoire. TCRdb reworked the public reads: Q25 trimming with fastp, MiXCR clone assembly, productive beta chains retained. Each entry merges the rows of one CDR3 protein and shows their most common DNA and genes. For this sample the table gives around 190,000 distinct CDR3 sequences, of which approximately 6.9% were detected only once. The ten largest clones represent just over 5.5% of the sample. V is pared back by 5 bases and J by 4 bases, with 15 bases lying between the germline termini. According to the germline V gene, CDR1 reads SGHTA and CDR2 reads FQGNSA. The CDR3 covers 14 residues, taking in both the cysteine and the phenylalanine. Just the 42-base CDR3 DNA is kept, in frame starting at base 1.

According to the study, the label for this sample's treatment or condition signals: allogeneic hematopoietic cell transplantation with graft depleted of TCRalphabeta T cells and CD19 B cells. The children who served as transplant recipients had been given grafts of TCRalphabeta/CD19-depleted allogeneic hematopoietic cells. The chain is made from TRBV7-2 and TRBJ2-7; a tentative D match to TRBD2 spans 6 bases. The TCR was taken from a boy between 2 and 10 years old with acute lymphoblastic leukemia, due to receive a stem cell transplant. The sequencing here drew on PBMCs, taken before TCRalphabeta/CD19-depleted stem cell transplant. CDR3 sequence: CASSTPGEDYEQYF. The nucleotide sequence is given as TGTGCCAGCAGCACCCCGGGGGAGGATTACGAGCAGTACTTC.